This is a list of T cell receptor beta chains from one sample in a study of T-cell reconstitution after alpha-beta-depleted transplantation in children. TCRdb used MiXCR to reprocess the PCR reads, holding one entry per CDR3 protein. The table includes roughly 350,000 distinct CDR3 sequences, around a tenth detected once. Sequenced material: PBMCs from the stem cell graft donor, taken from the stem cell graft. The receptors derive from a human donor who donated a stem cell graft to a child with acute lymphoblastic leukemia. The CDR3 runs from the conserved cysteine through the conserved F or W. A D gene is named only where the DNA matches it firmly. The size of a clone is reported for some rows only, either as once, few or many, or as a class for expanded clones.

cdr3_length,v_call,j_call,d_call,clone_size,cdr3_nt,cdr3_aa
16,TRBV7-2,TRBJ2-1,TRBD2,.,TGTGCCAGCAGCTCCCGGATAGCGGGAATTTGGGGTGAGCAGTTCTTC,CASSSRIAGIWGEQFF
14,TRBV27,TRBJ1-1,.,many,TGTGCCAGCAGCCACGGTCCGGGCAACACTGAAGCTTTCTTT,CASSHGPGNTEAFF
12,TRBV7-9,TRBJ2-1,.,many,TGTGCCAGCAGCTTAGGAGACGGTGAGCAGTTCTTC,CASSLGDGEQFF
14,TRBV11-2,TRBJ1-3,.,few,TGTGCCAGCCGACTGGACCGACGGGGACACACCATATATTTT,CASRLDRRGHTIYF
13,TRBV5-6,TRBJ2-7,.,.,TGTGCCAGCAGCACAAACGTAGTATACGAGCAGTACTTC,CASSTNVVYEQYF
17,TRBV20-1,TRBJ1-1,.,few,TGCAGTGCTAGAGGACAGGTCGTATGGGGCATGAACACTGAAGCTTTCTTT,CSARGQVVWGMNTEAFF
18,TRBV27,TRBJ2-1,TRBD2,few,TGTGCCAGCAGTTCAGGTACCCAACTAGCGGGAGTCCCGAATGAGCAGTTCTTC,CASSSGTQLAGVPNEQFF
14,TRBV20-1,TRBJ2-1,.,few,TGCAGTGCTAGAGATCCCCCAAGAGCCAATGAGCAGTTCTTC,CSARDPPRANEQFF
19,TRBV21-1,TRBJ2-7,.,.,TGTGCCAGCAGCTCCAAAGAGGGGGGCGGGAGGGCCTTCGCCTACGAGCAGTACTTC,CASSSKEGGGRAFAYEQYF
14,TRBV5-1,TRBJ2-5,TRBD1,few,TGCGCCAGCAGCCGGGGACAGAAACAAGAGACCCAGTACTTC,CASSRGQKQETQYF
17,TRBV20-1,TRBJ2-3,TRBD2,few,TGCAGCCCCTTGAGCGCGGGAGCTGAGATGCAAGGAGATACGCAGTATTTT,CSPLSAGAEMQGDTQYF
13,TRBV7-9,TRBJ2-7,.,few,TGTGCAAGCAAAGGGCCTAGTTTCGACGAGCAGTACTTC,CASKGPSFDEQYF
15,TRBV23-1,TRBJ1-5,TRBD1,.,TGCGCCAGCAGTCCCGACAGGGGCAGCAATCAGCCCCAGCATTTT,CASSPDRGSNQPQHF
15,TRBV5-1,TRBJ1-1,.,few,TGCGCCAGCAGCTTGGGCGGGGGCGAGGGAACTGAAGCTTTCTTT,CASSLGGGEGTEAFF
17,TRBV2,TRBJ2-3,.,few,TGTGCCAGCAGCAAACTCCGGGACCCCATTGGAGCAGATACGCAGTATTTT,CASSKLRDPIGADTQYF
17,TRBV6-5,TRBJ2-1,TRBD2,few,TGTGCCAGCAGTTACCGACTAGCGGGATACTCCTACAATGAGAAGTTCTTC,CASSYRLAGYSYNEKFF
14,TRBV19,TRBJ2-5,TRBD1,.,TGTGCCAGTAGTGCCGACAGGGTCTGGGAGACCCAGTACTTC,CASSADRVWETQYF
9,TRBV29-1,TRBJ1-2,.,.,TGCAGCGTTGGGACAGGCTACACCTTC,CSVGTGYTF
14,TRBV7-2,TRBJ1-1,.,.,TGTGCCAGCAGGACCCAATCAGTGAACACTGAAGCTTTCTTT,CASRTQSVNTEAFF
16,TRBV27,TRBJ2-7,.,.,TGTGCCAGCAGTTTCTCCGGGGCGCCAATAGGGTACGAGCAGTACTTC,CASSFSGAPIGYEQYF
20,TRBV11-2,TRBJ2-3,TRBD2,.,TGTGCCAGCAGCTCACAGGGGTTCGCTAGCGGGAGGGCCTTGGCAGATACGCAGTATTTT,CASSSQGFASGRALADTQYF
14,TRBV9,TRBJ2-2,TRBD2,.,TGTGCCAGCAGCCCAACCGGGGGGAACGGGGAGCTGTTTTTT,CASSPTGGNGELFF